This T cell receptor (beta chain) was identified in a study of vaccination and CD4 T cells after COVID-19. Remarks on this clonotype: What it binds is unknown.

Treatment reported: approximately 9-day PBMC culture with coronavirus spike peptide pools or control peptides (ViraFEST assay). Once obtained from cultured CD4+ T cells, the DNA was sequenced using the Oncomine TCR Beta short-read assay. TCRdb re-called the PCR reads through MiXCR, storing one row per CDR3 protein. The sample carries roughly 13,000 distinct CDR3 sequences, 53% recorded once. The origin of this receptor is a human donor who had recovered from COVID-19. The sequenced sample consisted of CD4+ T cells from blood, cultured in vitro.

The chain's CDR3 is CASSLRSDTQYF. CDR3 DNA: TGTGCCAGCAGTCTACGGTCGGATACGCAGTATTTT. This sequence joins TRBV6-1 and TRBJ2-3; no definite D call. CDR3 length: 12 residues. Germline CDR1 reads MNHNS; CDR2 reads SASEGT. The V end was cut by 5 bases, the J end by 6 bases, with 9 bases between.